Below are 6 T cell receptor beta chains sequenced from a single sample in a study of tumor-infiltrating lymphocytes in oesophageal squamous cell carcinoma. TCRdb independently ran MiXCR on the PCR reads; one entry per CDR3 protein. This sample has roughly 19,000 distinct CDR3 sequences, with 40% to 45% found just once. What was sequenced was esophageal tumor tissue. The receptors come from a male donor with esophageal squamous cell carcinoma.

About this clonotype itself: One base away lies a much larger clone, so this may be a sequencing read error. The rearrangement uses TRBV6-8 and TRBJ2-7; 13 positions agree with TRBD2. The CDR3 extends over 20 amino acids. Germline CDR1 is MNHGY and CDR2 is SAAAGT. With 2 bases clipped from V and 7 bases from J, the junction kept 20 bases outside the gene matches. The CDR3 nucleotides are TGTGCCAGCAGTTACCTTGGGACTAGCGGGATAGTTCGCTCCTACAATGAGCAGTACTTC. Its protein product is CASSYLGTSGIVRSYNEQYF.

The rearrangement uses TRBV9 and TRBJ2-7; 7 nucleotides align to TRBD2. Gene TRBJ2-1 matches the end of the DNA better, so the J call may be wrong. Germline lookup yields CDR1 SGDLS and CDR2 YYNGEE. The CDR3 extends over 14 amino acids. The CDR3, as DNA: TGTGCCAGCAGTGGAGCGGGGTTTAACAATGAGCAGTTCTTC. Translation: CASSGAGFNNEQFF.

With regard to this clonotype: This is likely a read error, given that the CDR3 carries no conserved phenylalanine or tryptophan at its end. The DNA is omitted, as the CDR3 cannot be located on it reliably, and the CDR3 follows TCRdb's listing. CDR3: CASSFDRDNEQYFGA. The chain joins TRBV7-6 to TRBJ2-6; TRBD1 is the table's D call, not checked against the DNA. The CDR3 comprises 15 residues, both ends counted. In germline, CDR1 is SGHVS, CDR2 FNYEAQ.

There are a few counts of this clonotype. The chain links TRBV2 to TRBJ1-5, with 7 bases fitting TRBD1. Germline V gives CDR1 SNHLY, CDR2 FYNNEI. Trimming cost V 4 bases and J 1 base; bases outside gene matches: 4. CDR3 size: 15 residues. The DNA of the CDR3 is TGTGCCAGCAGTGTAGGACAGGCCAGCAATCAGCCCCAGCATTTT. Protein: CASSVGQASNQPQHF. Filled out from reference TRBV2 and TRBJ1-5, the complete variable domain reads EPEVTQTPSHQVTQMGQEVILRCVPISNHLYFYWYRQILGQKVEFLVSFYNNEISEKSEIFDDQFSVERPDGSNFTLKIRSTKLEDSAMYFCASSVGQASNQPQHFGDGTRLSIL.

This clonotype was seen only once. The CDR3 here is CASRIDRNTEAFF. The CDR3 DNA is TGTGCCAGCCGGATCGACAGAAACACTGAAGCTTTCTTT. The rearrangement links TRBV7-3 to TRBJ1-1; perhaps TRBD1 as D (5 bases). This CDR3 region has 13 residues. Per germline, CDR1 SGHTA and CDR2 FQGTGA. V lost 8 bases to trimming and J lost 2 bases, with 12 bases between them.

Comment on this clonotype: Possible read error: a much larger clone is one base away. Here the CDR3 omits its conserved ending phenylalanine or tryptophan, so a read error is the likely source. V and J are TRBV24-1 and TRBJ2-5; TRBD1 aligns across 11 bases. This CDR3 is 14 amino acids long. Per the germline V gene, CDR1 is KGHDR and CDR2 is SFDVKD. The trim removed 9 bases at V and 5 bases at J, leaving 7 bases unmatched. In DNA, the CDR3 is TGTGCCACCGCCGGGACAGGGGGAGTCGAGACCCAGTACTCC. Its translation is CATAGTGGVETQYS.